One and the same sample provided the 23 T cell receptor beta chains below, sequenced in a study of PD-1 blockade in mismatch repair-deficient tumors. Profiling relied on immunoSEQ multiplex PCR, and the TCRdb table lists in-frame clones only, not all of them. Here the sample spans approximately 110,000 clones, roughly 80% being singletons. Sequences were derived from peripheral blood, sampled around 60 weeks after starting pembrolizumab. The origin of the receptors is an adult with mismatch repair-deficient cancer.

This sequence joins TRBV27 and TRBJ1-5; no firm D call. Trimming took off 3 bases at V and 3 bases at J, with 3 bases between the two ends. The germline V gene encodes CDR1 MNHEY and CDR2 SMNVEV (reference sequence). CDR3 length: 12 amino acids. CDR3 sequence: CASSFLNQPQHF. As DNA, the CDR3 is TGTGCCAGCAGTTTCCTCAATCAGCCCCAGCATTTT.

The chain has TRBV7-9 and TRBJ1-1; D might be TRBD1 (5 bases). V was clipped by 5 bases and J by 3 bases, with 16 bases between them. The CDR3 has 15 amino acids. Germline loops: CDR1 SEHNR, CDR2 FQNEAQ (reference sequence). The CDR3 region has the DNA TGTGCCAGCAGCCCACAGGTTAGATCGGACACTGAAGCTTTCTTT. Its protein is CASSPQVRSDTEAFF.

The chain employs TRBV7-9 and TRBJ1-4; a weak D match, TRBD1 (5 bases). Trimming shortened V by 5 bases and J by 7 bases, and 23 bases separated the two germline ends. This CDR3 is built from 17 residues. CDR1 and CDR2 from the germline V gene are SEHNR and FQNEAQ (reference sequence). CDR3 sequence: CASSRGLTDLSVEKLFF. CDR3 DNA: TGTGCCAGCAGCCGCGGCCTGACAGATCTTTCCGTTGAAAAACTGTTTTTT.

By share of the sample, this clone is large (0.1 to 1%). The CDR3: CASSLDSGTGGTGELFF. The CDR3 coding sequence is TGTGCCAGCAGCTTAGACTCGGGGACAGGGGGTACCGGGGAGCTGTTTTTT. The rearrangement uses TRBV7-9 and TRBJ2-2; 11 bases map to TRBD1. In germline, CDR1 is SEHNR, CDR2 FQNEAQ (reference sequence). V was pared by 1 base and J by 5 bases, with 6 bases of the junction left unmatched. The CDR3 sequence is 17 residues long.

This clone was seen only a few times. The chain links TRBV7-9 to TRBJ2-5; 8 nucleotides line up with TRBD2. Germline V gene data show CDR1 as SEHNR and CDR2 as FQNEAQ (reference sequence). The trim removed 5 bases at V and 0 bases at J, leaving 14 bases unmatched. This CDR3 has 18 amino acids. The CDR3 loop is CASSPTGGVGWYQETQYF. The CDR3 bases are TGTGCCAGCAGCCCCACGGGGGGGGTCGGCTGGTACCAAGAGACCCAGTACTTC. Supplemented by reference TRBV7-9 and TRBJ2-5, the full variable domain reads DTGVSQNPRHKITKRGQNVTFRCDPISEHNRLYWYRQTLGQGPEFLTYFQNEAQLEKSRLLSDRFSAERPKGSFSTLEIQRTEQGDSAMYLCASSPTGGVGWYQETQYFGPGTRLLVL.

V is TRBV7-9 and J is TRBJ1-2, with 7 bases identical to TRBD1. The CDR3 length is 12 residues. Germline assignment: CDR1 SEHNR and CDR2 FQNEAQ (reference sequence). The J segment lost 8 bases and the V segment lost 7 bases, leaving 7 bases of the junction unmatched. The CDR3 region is CASNNRGLGYTF. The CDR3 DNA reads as TGTGCCAGCAACAACAGGGGTCTGGGCTACACCTTC.

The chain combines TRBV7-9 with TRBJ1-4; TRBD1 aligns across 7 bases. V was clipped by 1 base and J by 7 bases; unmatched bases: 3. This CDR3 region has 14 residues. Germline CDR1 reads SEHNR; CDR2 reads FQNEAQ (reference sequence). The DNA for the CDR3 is TGTGCCAGCAGCTTAGGACAGGGAACTGAAAAACTGTTTTTT. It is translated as CASSLGQGTEKLFF.

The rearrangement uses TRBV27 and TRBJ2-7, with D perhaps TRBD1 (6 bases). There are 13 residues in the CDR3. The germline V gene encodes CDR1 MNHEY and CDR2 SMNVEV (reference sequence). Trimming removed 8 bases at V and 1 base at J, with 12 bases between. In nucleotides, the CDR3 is TGTGCCAGCCCAAGGACAGCTTCCTACGAGCAGTACTTC. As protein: CASPRTASYEQYF.

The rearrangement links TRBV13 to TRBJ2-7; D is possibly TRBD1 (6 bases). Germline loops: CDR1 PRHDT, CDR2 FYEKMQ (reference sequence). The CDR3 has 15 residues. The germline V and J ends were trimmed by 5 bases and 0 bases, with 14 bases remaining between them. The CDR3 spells CASSDRDNPSYEQYF. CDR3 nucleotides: TGTGCCAGCAGCGACCGGGACAACCCCTCCTACGAGCAGTACTTC.

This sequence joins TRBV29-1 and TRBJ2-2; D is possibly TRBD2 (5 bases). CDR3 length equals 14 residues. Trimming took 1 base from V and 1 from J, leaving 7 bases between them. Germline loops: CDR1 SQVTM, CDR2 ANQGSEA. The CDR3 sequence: CSVEAGVNTGELFF. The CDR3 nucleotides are TGCAGCGTTGAAGCCGGGGTGAACACCGGGGAGCTGTTTTTT.

The CDR3 loop is CASSILLGSYNEQFF. The CDR3 DNA reads TGTGCCAGTAGTATACTCCTCGGGTCCTACAATGAGCAGTTCTTC. The rearrangement joins TRBV19 to TRBJ2-1; no reliable D call. V dropped 2 bases and J dropped 1 base, with 9 bases sitting between them. CDR3 size: 15 residues. CDR1 is LNHDA and CDR2 is SQIVND in the germline V gene (reference sequence).

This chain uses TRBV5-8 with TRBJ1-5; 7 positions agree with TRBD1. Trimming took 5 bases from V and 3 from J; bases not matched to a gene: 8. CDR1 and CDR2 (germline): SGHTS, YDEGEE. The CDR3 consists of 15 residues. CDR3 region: CASRRDSYPNQPQHF. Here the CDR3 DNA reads TGTGCCAGCAGGCGGGACAGCTACCCCAATCAGCCCCAGCATTTT.

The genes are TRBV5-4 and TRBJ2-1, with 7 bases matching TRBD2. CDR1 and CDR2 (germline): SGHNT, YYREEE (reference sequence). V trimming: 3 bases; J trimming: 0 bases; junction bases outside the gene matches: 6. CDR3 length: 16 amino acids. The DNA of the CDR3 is TGTGCCAGCAGCTATCCTGGCGGGAGCTCCTACAATGAGCAGTTCTTC. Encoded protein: CASSYPGGSSYNEQFF.

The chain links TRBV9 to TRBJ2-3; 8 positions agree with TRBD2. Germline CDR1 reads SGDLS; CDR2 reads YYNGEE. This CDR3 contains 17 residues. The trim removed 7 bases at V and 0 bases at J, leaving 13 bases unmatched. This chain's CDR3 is CASSLAPLAVSTDTQYF. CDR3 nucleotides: TGTGCCAGCTCACTCGCCCCACTAGCGGTTAGCACAGATACGCAGTATTTT.

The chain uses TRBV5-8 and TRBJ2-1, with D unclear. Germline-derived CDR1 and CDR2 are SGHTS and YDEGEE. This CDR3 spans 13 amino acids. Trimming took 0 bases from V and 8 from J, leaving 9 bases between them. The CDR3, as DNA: TGTGCCAGCAGCTTGGTAGCAATCGATGAGCAGTTCTTC. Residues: CASSLVAIDEQFF.

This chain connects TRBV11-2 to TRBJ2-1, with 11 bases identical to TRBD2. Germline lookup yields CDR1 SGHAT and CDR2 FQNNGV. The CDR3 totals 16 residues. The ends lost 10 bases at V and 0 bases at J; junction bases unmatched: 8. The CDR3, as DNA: TGTGCCACCGGGCTAGCGGGAGGCTCCTCCTACAATGAGCAGTTCTTC. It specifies CATGLAGGSSYNEQFF. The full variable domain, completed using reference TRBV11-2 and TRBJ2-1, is EAGVAQSPRYKIIEKRQSVAFWCNPISGHATLYWYQQILGQGPKLLIQFQNNGVVDDSQLPKDRFSAERLKGVDSTLKIQPAKLEDSAVYLCATGLAGGSSYNEQFFGPGTRLTVL.

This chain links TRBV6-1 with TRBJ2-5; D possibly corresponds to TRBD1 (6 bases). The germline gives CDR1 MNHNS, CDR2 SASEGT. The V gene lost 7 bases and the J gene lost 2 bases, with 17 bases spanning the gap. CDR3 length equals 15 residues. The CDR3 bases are TGTGCCAGCATTTTCCGGACAGTTCTTCAAGAGACCCAGTACTTC. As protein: CASIFRTVLQETQYF.

The CDR3 region has the DNA TGTGCCAGCAGAGAAAGGACAGGGGGCAATCAGCCCCAGCATTTT. Amino acids: CASRERTGGNQPQHF. This chain joins TRBV6-5 and TRBJ1-5, with 9 bases aligning to TRBD1. Germline loops: CDR1 MNHEY, CDR2 SVGAGI. This CDR3 contains 15 residues. Trimming cost V 6 bases and J 2 bases; bases outside gene matches: 5.

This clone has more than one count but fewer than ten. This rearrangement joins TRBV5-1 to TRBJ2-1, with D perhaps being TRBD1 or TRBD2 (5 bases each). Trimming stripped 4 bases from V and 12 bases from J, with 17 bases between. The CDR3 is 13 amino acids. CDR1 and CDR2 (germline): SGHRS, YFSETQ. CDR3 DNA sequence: TGCGCCAGCAGCCCGAAGACCGGGACGGGGCAGTTCTTC. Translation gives CASSPKTGTGQFF.

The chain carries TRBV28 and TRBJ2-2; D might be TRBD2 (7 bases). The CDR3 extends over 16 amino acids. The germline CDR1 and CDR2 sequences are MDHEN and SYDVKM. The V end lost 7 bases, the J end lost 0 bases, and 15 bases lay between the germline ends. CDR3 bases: TGTGCCAGCAATCCCGCGGGGGCCTCGAACACCGGGGAGCTGTTTTTT. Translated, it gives CASNPAGASNTGELFF.

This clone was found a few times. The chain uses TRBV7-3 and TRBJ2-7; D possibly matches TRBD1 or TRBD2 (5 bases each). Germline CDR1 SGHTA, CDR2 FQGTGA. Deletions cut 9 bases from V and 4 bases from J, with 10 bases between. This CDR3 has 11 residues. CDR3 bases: TGTGCCAGTCCGGGGCCGTACGAGCAGTACTTC. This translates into CASPGPYEQYF.

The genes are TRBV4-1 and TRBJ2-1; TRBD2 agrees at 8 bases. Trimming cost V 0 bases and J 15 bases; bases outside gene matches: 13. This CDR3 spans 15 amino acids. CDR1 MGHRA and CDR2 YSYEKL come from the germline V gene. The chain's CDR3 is CASSQDPNAGGRGFF. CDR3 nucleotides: TGCGCCAGCAGCCAAGACCCCAATGCGGGAGGCCGGGGGTTCTTC.

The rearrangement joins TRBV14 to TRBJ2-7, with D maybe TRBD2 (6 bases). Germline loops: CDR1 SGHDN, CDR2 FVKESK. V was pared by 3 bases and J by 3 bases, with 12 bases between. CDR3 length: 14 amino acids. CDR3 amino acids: CASSQGLQFYEQYF. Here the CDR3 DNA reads TGTGCCAGCAGCCAGGGACTCCAGTTCTACGAGCAGTACTTC.